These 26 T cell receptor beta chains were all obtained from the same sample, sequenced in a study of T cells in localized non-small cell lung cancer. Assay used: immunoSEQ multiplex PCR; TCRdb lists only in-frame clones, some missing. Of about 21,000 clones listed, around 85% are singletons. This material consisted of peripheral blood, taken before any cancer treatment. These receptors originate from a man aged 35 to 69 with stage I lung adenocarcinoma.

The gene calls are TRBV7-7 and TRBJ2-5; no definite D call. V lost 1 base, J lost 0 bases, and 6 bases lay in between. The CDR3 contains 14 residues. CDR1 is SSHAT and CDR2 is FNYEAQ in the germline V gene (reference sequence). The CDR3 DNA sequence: TGTGCCAGCAGCTTAGACATCTACCAAGAGACCCAGTACTTC. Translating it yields CASSLDIYQETQYF.

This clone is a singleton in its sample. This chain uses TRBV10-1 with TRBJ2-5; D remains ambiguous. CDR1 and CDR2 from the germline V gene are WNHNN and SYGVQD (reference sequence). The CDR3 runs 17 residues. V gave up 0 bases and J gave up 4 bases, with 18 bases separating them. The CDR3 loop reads CASSESGLYSMVETQYF. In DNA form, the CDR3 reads TGCGCCAGCAGTGAGTCCGGCCTTTACAGTATGGTAGAGACCCAGTACTTC.

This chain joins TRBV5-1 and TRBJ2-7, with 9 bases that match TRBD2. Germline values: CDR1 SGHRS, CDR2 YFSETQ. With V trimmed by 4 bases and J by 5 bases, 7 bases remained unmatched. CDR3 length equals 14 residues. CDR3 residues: CASSPAQREDEQYF. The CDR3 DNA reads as TGCGCCAGCAGCCCAGCCCAGCGGGAGGACGAGCAGTACTTC.

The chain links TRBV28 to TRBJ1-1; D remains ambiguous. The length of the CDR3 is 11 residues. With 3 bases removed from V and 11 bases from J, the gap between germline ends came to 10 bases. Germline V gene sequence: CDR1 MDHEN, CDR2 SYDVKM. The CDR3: CASSFGVSAFF. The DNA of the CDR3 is TGTGCCAGCAGTTTCGGGGTGAGCGCTTTCTTT.

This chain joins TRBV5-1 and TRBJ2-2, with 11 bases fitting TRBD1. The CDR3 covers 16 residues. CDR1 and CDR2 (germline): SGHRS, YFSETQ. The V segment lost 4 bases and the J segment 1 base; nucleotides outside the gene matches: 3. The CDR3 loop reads CASSLGTGGNTGELFF. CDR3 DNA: TGCGCCAGCAGCCTAGGGACAGGGGGGAACACCGGGGAGCTGTTTTTT.

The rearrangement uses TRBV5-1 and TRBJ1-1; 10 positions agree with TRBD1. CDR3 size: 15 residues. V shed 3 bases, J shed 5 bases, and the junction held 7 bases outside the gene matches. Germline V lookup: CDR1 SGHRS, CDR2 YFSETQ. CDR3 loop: CASSSTGGARTEAFF. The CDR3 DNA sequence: TGCGCCAGCAGCTCGACAGGGGGCGCGAGGACTGAAGCTTTCTTT.

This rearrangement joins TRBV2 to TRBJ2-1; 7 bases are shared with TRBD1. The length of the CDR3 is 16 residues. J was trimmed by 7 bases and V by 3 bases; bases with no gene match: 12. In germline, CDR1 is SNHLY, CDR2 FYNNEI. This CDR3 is CASSDDRDSWGNEQFF. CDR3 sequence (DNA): TGTGCCAGCAGTGACGACCGGGACAGCTGGGGGAATGAGCAGTTCTTC.

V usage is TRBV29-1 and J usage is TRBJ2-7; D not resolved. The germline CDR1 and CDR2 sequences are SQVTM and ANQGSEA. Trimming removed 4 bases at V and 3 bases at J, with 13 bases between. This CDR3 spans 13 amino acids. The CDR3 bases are TGCAGCGTTGGCCCGACCGTCGGCTACGAGCAGTACTTC. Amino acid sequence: CSVGPTVGYEQYF.

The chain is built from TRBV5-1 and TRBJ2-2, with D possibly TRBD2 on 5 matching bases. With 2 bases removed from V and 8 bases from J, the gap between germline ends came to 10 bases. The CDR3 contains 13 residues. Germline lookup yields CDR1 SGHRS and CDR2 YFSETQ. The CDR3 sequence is CASSFGEKGELFF. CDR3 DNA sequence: TGCGCCAGCAGCTTCGGGGAGAAGGGGGAGCTGTTTTTT. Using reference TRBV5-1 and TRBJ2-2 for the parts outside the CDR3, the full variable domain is KAGVTQTPRYLIKTRGQQVTLSCSPISGHRSVSWYQQTPGQGLQFLFEYFSETQRNKGNFPGRFSGRQFSNSRSEMNVSTLELGDSALYLCASSFGEKGELFFGEGSRLTVL.

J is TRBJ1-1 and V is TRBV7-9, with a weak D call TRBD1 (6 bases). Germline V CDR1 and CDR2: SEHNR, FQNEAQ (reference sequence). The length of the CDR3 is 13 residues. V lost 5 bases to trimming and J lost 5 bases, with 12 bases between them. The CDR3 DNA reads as TGTGCCAGCAGCCTAACAGGGCTAACTGAAGCTTTCTTT. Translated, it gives CASSLTGLTEAFF. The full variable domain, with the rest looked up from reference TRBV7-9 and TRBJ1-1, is DTGVSQNPRHKITKRGQNVTFRCDPISEHNRLYWYRQTLGQGPEFLTYFQNEAQLEKSRLLSDRFSAERPKGSFSTLEIQRTEQGDSAMYLCASSLTGLTEAFFGQGTRLTVV.

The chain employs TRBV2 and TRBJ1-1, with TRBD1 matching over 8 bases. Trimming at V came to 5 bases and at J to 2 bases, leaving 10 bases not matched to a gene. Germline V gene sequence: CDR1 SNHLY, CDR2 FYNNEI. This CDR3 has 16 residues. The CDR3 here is CASSKGTGIVNTEAFF. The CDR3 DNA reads TGTGCCAGCAGTAAAGGGACAGGAATAGTAAACACTGAAGCTTTCTTT.

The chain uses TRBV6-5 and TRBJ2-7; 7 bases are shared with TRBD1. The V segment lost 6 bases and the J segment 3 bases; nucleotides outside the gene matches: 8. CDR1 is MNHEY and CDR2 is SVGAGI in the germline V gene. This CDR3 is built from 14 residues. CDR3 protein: CASRRPGQSYEQYF. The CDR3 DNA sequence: TGTGCCAGCAGGCGACCGGGACAGAGCTACGAGCAGTACTTC.

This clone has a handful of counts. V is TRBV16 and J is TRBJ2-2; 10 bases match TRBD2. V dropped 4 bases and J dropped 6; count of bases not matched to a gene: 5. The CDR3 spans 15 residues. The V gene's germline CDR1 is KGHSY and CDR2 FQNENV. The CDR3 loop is CASSLELAGSGELFF. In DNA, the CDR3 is TGTGCCAGCAGCCTGGAACTAGCGGGATCCGGGGAGCTGTTTTTT. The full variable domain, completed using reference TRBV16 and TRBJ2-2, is GEEVAQTPKHLVRGEGQKAKLYCAPIKGHSYVFWYQQVLKNEFKFLISFQNENVFDETGMPKERFSAKCLPNSPCSLEIQATKLEDSAVYFCASSLELAGSGELFFGEGSRLTVL.

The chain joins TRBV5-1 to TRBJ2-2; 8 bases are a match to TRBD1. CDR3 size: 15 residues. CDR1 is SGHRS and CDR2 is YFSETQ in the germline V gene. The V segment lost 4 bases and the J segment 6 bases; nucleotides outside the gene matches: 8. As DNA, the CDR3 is TGCGCCAGCAGCCTGGACAGGGTCGTAGCCGGGGAGCTGTTTTTT. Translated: CASSLDRVVAGELFF.

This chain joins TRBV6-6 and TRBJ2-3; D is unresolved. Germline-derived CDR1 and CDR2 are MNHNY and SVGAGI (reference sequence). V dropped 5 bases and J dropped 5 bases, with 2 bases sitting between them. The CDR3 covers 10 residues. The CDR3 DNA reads TGTGCCAGCAGTGGAGATACGCAGTATTTT. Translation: CASSGDTQYF.

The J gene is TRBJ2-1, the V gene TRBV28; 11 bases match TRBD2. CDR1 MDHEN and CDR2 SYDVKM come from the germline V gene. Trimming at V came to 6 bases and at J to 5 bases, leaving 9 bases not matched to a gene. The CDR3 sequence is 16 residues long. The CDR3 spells CASRVPGLAGNNEQFF. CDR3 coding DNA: TGTGCCAGCAGGGTCCCAGGACTAGCGGGTAACAATGAGCAGTTCTTC.

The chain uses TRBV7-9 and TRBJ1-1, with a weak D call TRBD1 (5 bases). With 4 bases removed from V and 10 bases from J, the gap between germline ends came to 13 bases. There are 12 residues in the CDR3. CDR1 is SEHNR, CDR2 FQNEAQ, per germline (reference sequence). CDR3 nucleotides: TGTGCCAGCAGCTCTTCCGGGGCAGTAGCTTTCTTT. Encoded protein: CASSSSGAVAFF. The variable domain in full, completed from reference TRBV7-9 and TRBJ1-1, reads DTGVSQNPRHKITKRGQNVTFRCDPISEHNRLYWYRQTLGQGPEFLTYFQNEAQLEKSRLLSDRFSAERPKGSFSTLEIQRTEQGDSAMYLCASSSSGAVAFFGQGTRLTVV.

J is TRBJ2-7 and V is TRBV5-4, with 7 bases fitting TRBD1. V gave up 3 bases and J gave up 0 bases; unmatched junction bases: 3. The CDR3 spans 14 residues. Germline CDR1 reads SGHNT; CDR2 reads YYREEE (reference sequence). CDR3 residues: CASSSGQDSYEQYF. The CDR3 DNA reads TGTGCCAGCAGCTCCGGACAGGACTCCTACGAGCAGTACTTC.

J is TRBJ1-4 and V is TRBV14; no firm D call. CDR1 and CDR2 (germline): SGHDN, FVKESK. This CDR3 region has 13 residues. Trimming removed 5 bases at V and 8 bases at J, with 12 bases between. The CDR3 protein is CASSTQLGEKLFF. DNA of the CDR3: TGTGCCAGCAGCACCCAACTGGGAGAAAAACTGTTTTTT.

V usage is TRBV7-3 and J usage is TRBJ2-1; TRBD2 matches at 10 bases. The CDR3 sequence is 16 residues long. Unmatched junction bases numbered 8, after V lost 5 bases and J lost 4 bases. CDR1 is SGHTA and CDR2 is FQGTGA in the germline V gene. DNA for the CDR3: TGTGCCAGCAGCCCCCTACTAGCGGGATCTTACAATGAGCAGTTCTTC. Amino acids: CASSPLLAGSYNEQFF.

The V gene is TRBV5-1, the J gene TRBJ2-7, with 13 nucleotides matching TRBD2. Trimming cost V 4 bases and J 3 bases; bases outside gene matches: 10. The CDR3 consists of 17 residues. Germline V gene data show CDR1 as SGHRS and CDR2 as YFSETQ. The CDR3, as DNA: TGCGCCAGCAGCCGAGAGCTAGGACTAGCGGGGGACTACGAGCAGTACTTC. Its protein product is CASSRELGLAGDYEQYF. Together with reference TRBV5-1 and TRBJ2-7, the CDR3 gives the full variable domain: KAGVTQTPRYLIKTRGQQVTLSCSPISGHRSVSWYQQTPGQGLQFLFEYFSETQRNKGNFPGRFSGRQFSNSRSEMNVSTLELGDSALYLCASSRELGLAGDYEQYFGPGTRLTVT.

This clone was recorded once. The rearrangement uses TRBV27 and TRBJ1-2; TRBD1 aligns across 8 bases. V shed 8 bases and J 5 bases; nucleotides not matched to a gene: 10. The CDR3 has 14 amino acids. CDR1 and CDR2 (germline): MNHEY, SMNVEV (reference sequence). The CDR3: CASGWTGRWYGYTF. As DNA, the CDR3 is TGTGCCAGCGGATGGACAGGGAGGTGGTATGGCTACACCTTC.

CDR3 bases: TGTGCCAGCAGCTGGGACAGGGGGCTGGGGGAGCAGTACTTC. Its protein product is CASSWDRGLGEQYF. The genes are TRBV5-6 and TRBJ2-7, with TRBD1 matching over 12 bases. The CDR3 is 14 residues long. The V gene's germline CDR1 is SGHDT and CDR2 YYEEEE. Trimming removed 3 bases from V and 7 bases from J; junction bases left unmatched: 5.

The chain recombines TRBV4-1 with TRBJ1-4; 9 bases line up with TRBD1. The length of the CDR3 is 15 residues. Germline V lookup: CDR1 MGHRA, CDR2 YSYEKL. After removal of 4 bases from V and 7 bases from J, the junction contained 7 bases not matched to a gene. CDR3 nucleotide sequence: TGCGCCAGCAGCCGCCTGACAGGGGGAGTTGAAAAACTGTTTTTT. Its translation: CASSRLTGGVEKLFF.

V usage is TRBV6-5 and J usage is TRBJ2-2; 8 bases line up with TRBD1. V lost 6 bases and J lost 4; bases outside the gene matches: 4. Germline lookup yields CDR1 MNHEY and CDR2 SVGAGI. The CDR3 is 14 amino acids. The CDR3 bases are TGTGCCAGCAGACCGACAGGGGCCACCGGGGAGCTGTTTTTT. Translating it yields CASRPTGATGELFF.

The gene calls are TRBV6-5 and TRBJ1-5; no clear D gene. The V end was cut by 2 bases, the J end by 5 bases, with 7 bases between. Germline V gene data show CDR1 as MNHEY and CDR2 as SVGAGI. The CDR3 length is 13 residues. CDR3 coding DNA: TGTGCCAGCAGTTACGGAATCCATCAGCCCCAGCATTTT. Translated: CASSYGIHQPQHF.